This paragraph covers one TCR beta chain sequence. The target of this receptor is not known. No base-level quality is on record; no much larger clone is a single base apart. This sample was taken from a study of blood T cells in healthy people across ages (dated by TCRdb to the mid-2010s). Turning to the overall study: In model experiments, template switching captured roughly one uniquely barcoded TCR beta cDNA molecule for every two T cells. The study analyzed two additional independent replicas of 1 million unique cDNA reads from the same blood draw for two donors, one aged 18 to 30 and one aged 80 or older. To avoid experimental bias, donors of different ages were randomly spread across the sequencing lanes. To track age-related changes in TCR beta repertoire diversity, the study relied on deep sequencing normalized with unique cDNA molecular identifiers. The donors were split into four age groups: young (average 16 years), middle-aged (over 35), aged (approximately 59) and long-lived (under 85).

The paper's findings and limits, for the study overall: Donor CMV infection status was unknown, potentially confounding age-related changes in expanded clonotypes. Compared with the aged group, the long-lived group had more naive CD4+ T cells, fewer expanded clones and increased TCR diversity, a pattern suggesting age selection. Observed TCR beta diversity per million T cells fell roughly linearly with age, and a significant reduction was already apparent by age about 43. Because profiling used bulk unsorted PBMCs, naive and antigen-experienced compartments could not be compared conclusively. Estimates of total diversity based on one million sequenced T cells were considered lower bounds and underestimates. The percentage of naive T cells measured by flow cytometry correlated strongly with observed TCR beta diversity.

The donors were roughly 40 Caucasian individuals from Russia, aged roughly 6 to 100 years, who were systemically healthy. Around 9.8 milliliters of peripheral blood were collected from each donor into EDTA-treated Vacutainer tubes. Ficoll-Paque density-gradient centrifugation was used to isolate PBMCs, with at least 7 million per sample. Trizol reagent was used to extract total RNA from the PBMCs, yielding at least 6 micrograms per sample. For every donor, flow cytometry on a PBMC aliquot measured the percentage of naive CD45RAhigh/CD27high T cells. Libraries were made using 5' RACE. Instrument on record: Illumina HiSeq 2500. The second PCR ran for about 6 to 12 cycles and used a J-beta primer mix along with a sample-barcoded 5' primer. Each TCR beta cDNA molecule received a unique molecular identifier from a template-switch 5' adaptor carrying 12 random nucleotides. At least 2.5 million CDR3-containing paired-end reads were obtained from each sample. First-strand cDNA was synthesized from all RNA with the Mint cDNA synthesis kit, primed by a TRBC-specific oligonucleotide. After uracil-DNA glycosylase treatment, a first 18-cycle PCR used universal primers M1SS and BC2_uni_R on all cDNA. As for the original processing: For normalization, 1 million high-quality reads, each with a distinct molecular identifier, were randomly selected from each sample. Reads with shared molecular identifiers were discarded instead of being binned into consensus sequences. CDR3 identification, clonotype clustering and error correction used MiTCR with a Q25 quality threshold and the strictest error-elimination algorithm. A nonparametric unseen species model using Euler transformation provided a lower-bound estimate of total TCR beta diversity. TCRdb trimmed public reads at Q25 via fastp, called clones via MiXCR and kept in-frame beta chains. Each entry is one CDR3 protein sequence, shown with its most common DNA and genes. TCRdb's processing, not the study's, gives the V and J calls here. The sample table holds roughly 1.6 million distinct CDR3 sequences, of which around 36% were seen once. The top ten clones comprise about 11% of the sample.

Taken from the germline V gene, the CDR1 and CDR2 loops are SGHAT and FQNNGV. CDR3 length: 15 amino acids, cysteine to phenylalanine. CDR3 DNA is the only sequence kept; it has 45 bases, read in frame from the first base. Material for sequencing was blood. The chain links TRBV11-2 with TRBJ2-1; a stretch of 9 junction bases matches TRBD2. The end of the DNA is better explained by TRBJ2-7, so the J call may be wrong. The clonotype comes from a young woman in good health. Read as DNA, the sequence is TGTGCCAGCAGCTTAGAGCGGGGGGGCTTCAATGAGCAGTACTTC. It translates to CASSLERGGFNEQYF.